This record looks at one T cell receptor (beta chain) sequence and its context. This clonotype was seen more than once but under ten times. What antigen it recognizes has not been identified. No base qualities exist here, and no much larger clone lies one base off it. Library prep was done by RT-PCR. The instrument given in TCRdb is Illumina HiSeq 2500. The public reads were quality trimmed at Q25 with fastp and then assembled into clones with MiXCR by TCRdb, keeping productive beta chains. Rows are unified per CDR3 protein, each entry keeping the most common DNA and genes. This sample holds approximately 700,000 distinct CDR3 sequences; 15% to 19% were observed only once. 11% of the sample lies in the top ten. These data are taken from a study of response to subunit inactivated influenza vaccine listed by TCRdb under 2018. General notes on the study: Deep quantitative profiling of the T cell receptor repertoire was used in the study to follow responses to a trivalent subunit inactivated influenza vaccine.

The paper's findings and limits, for the study overall: It was suggested by the authors that each seasonal influenza vaccination may recruit only a limited number of new T cells.

Sample: PBMCs from blood, taken 11 to 12 days after vaccination. This TCR derives from a man in his forties or fifties who received an inactivated influenza vaccine. Donor details come from another sample of the same person, matched by shared clones.

The sequence in DNA is TGTGCCAGCACCAGCCCTCGGGCAATAGCCGAACGTCGGAAACTGTTTTTT. This encodes CASTSPRAIAERRKLFF. This receptor chain uses TRBV7-9 and TRBJ1-4; the D gene cannot be named for sure. Relative to germline, V is 7 bases shorter and J is 11 bases shorter, with 29 bases between their ends. Taken from cysteine to phenylalanine, the CDR3 has 17 residues. Kept here is only the CDR3 DNA, which spans 51 bases and is read in frame from base 1. Via the germline V gene (reference sequence), CDR1 is SEHNR and CDR2 FQNEAQ.